The 3 T cell receptor beta chains reported below all come from one sample, sequenced in a study of Graves' ophthalmopathy and Graves' hyperthyroidism (dated by TCRdb to about 2018). Reads for this sample came from an Illumina HiSeq 2000. For repertoire sequencing, the TCR beta CDR3 regions were amplified from RNA transcripts. The first round was an RT-PCR using HTBI primers with the Qiagen OneStep RT-PCR kit, and this first round was followed by a second-round multiplex PCR, then size selection and purification. TCRdb trimmed the raw reads at Q25, called clones with MiXCR and kept productive beta chains. Every entry covers one CDR3 protein and lists the most common genes and DNA from its rows. The sample contains around 1.1 million distinct CDR3 sequences, about two fifths of them found a single time. The biggest ten clones account for around 10% of the sample. The specimen was peripheral blood or thyroid tissue (not recorded which). All receptors derive from an adult man with Graves' hyperthyroidism.

This chain links TRBV5-1 with TRBJ1-2; D remains unclear. V lost 0 bases to trimming and J lost 5 bases, with 20 bases between them. The length of the CDR3 is 17 residues. The germline CDR1 and CDR2 sequences are SGHRS and YFSETQ. The CDR3 coding sequence is TGCGCCAGCAGCTTGGCTCCTGGTGATAGCGGGTCTTATGGCTACACCTTC. It codes for CASSLAPGDSGSYGYTF.

The J gene is TRBJ1-1, the V gene TRBV14; no clear D. The V end was cut by 3 bases, the J end by 4 bases, with 15 bases between. Per the germline V gene, CDR1 is SGHDN and CDR2 is FVKESK. CDR3 length: 15 amino acids. This chain's CDR3 is CASSHPPGYGTEAFF. Here the CDR3 DNA reads TGTGCCAGCAGCCATCCCCCAGGTTACGGCACTGAAGCTTTCTTT.

The V and J genes are TRBV20-1 and TRBJ1-5, with 9 bases lining up with TRBD1. The CDR3 extends over 15 amino acids. Germline assignment: CDR1 DFQATT and CDR2 SNEGSKA (reference sequence). CDR3 amino acids: CSATSSGQGIQPQHF. The CDR3 coding sequence is TGCAGCGCGACATCGTCGGGACAGGGAATACAGCCCCAGCATTTT.